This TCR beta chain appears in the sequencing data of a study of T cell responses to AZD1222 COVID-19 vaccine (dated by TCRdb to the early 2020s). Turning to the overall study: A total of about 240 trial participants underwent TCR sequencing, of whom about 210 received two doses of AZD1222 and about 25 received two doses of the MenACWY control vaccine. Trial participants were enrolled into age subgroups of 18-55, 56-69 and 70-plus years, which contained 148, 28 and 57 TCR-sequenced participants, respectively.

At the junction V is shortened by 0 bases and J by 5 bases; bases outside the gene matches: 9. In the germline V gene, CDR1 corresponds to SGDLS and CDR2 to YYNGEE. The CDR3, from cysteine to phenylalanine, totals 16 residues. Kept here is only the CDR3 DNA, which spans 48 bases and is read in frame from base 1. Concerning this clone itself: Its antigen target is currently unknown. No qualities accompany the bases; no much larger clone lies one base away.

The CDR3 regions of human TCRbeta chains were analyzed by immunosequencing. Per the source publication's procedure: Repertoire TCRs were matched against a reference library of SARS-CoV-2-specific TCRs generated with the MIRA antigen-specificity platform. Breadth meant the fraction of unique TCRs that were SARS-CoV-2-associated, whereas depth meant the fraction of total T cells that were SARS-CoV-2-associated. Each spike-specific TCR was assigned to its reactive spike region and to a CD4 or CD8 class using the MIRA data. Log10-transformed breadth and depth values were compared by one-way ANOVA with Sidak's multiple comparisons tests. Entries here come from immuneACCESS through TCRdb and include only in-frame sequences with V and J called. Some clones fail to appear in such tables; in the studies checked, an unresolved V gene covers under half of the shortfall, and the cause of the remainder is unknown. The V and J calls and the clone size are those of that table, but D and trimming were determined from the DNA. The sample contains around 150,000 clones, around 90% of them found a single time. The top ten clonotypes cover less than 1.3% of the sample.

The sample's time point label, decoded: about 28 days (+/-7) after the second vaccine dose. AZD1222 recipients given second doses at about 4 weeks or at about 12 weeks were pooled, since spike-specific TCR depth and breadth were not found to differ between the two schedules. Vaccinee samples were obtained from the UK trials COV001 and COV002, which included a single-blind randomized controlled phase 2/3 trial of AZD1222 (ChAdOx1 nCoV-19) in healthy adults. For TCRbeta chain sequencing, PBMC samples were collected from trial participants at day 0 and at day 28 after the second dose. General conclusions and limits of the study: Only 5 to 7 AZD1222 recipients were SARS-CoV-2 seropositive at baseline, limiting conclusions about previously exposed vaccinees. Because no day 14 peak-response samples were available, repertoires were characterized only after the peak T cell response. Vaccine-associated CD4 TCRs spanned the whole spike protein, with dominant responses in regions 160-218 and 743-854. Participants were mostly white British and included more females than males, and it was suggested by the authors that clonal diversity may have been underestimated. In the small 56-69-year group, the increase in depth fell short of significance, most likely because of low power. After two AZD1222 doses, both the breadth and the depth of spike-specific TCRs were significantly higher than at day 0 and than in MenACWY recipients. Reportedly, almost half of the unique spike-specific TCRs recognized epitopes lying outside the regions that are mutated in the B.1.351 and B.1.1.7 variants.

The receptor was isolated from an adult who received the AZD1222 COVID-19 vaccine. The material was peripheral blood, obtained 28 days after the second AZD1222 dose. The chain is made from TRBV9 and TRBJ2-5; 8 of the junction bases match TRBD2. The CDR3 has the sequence CASSVGSGGRFETQYF. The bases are TGTGCCAGCAGCGTAGGATCGGGGGGGCGTTTTGAGACCCAGTACTTC.